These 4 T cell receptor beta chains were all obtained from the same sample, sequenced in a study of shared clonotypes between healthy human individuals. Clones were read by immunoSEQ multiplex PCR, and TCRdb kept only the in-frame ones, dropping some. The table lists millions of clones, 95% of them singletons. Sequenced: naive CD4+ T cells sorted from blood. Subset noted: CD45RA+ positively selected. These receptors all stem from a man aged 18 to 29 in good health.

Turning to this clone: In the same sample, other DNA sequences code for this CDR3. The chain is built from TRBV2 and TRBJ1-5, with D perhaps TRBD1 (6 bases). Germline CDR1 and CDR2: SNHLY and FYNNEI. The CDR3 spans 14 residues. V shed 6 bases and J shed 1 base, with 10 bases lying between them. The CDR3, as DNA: TGTGCCAGCAGAACTACAGGGAGCAATCAGCCCCAGCATTTT. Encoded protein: CASRTTGSNQPQHF. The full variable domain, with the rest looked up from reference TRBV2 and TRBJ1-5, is EPEVTQTPSHQVTQMGQEVILRCVPISNHLYFYWYRQILGQKVEFLVSFYNNEISEKSEIFDDQFSVERPDGSNFTLKIRSTKLEDSAMYFCASRTTGSNQPQHFGDGTRLSIL.

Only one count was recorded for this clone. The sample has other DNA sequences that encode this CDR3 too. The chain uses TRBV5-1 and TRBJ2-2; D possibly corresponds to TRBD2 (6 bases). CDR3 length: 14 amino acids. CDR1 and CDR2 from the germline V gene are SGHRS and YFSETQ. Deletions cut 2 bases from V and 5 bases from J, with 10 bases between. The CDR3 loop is CASSLPGATGELFF. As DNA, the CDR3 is TGCGCCAGCAGCTTACCGGGAGCGACCGGGGAGCTGTTTTTT.

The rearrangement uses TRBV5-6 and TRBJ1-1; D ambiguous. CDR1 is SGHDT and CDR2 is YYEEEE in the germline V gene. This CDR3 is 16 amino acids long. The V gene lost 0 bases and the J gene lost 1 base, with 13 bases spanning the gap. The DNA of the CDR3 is TGTGCCAGCAGCTTGGTTTCCCCCTCGACGAACACTGAAGCTTTCTTT. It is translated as CASSLVSPSTNTEAFF.

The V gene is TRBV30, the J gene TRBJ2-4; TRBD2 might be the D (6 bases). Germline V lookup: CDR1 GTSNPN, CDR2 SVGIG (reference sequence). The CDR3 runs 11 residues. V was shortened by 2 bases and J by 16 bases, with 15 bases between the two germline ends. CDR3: CAWSSGGRTYF. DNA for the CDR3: TGTGCCTGGAGTAGTGGAGGGAGAACTTACTTC.